This T cell receptor beta chain was sequenced in a study of T-cell reconstitution after alpha-beta-depleted transplantation in children. Findings and caveats of the study: Several hundred rapidly expanded clones from non-depleted graft cells reportedly supplied alpha-beta T cells about two months post-transplant.

With regard to this clonotype: Its specificity is unknown.

Molecular barcoding with unique molecular identifiers was used for the TCRbeta library. In TCRdb, the PCR reads were re-called with MiXCR into one record per CDR3 protein. The sample shows about 830,000 distinct CDR3 sequences, 16% of them seen only once. Germline V gene data show CDR1 as DFQATT and CDR2 as SNEGSKA (reference sequence). J gave up 3 bases and V 4 bases, and 11 bases lay outside the gene matches. This CDR3 is 16 amino acids long. The V and J genes are TRBV20-1 and TRBJ2-5; 10 bases line up with TRBD2. This receptor was taken from a male patient younger than 18 who had a stem cell transplant for acute lymphoblastic leukemia, so the T cells may come from the graft donor. Sequencing was performed on PBMCs, mostly from graft donor cells, taken 360 days after TCRalphabeta/CD19-depleted stem cell transplant. The CDR3 spells CSANGLAGVLKETQYF. CDR3 sequence (DNA): TGCAGTGCTAATGGGCTAGCGGGAGTACTGAAAGAGACCCAGTACTTC.